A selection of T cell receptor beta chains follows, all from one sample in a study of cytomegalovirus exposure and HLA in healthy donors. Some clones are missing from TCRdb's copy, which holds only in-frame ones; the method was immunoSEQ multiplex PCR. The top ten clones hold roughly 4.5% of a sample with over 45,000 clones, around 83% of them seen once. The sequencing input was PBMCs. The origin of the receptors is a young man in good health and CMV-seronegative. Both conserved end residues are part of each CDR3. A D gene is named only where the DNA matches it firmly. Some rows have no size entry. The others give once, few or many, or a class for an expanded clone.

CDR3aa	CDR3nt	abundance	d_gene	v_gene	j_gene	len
CASSSRTGTLHSNEQFF	TGTGCCAGCAGTTCCAGGACAGGGACACTCCATTCTAATGAGCAGTTCTTC	-	TRBD1	TRBV27	TRBJ2-1	17
CASSSNPTGGGSTEAFF	TGCGCCAGCAGCTCGAATCCCACAGGGGGAGGGAGCACTGAAGCTTTCTTT	-	TRBD1	TRBV5-1	TRBJ1-1	17
CASSHAETEAFF	TGTGCCAGCAGCCACGCGGAAACTGAAGCTTTCTTT	few	-	TRBV6-6	TRBJ1-1	12
CASSLLAGTNEQFF	TGTGCCAGCAGTTTACTAGCGGGTACCAATGAGCAGTTCTTC	-	TRBD2	TRBV6-5	TRBJ2-1	14
CASSQDLGTSGYEQYF	TGCGCCAGCAGCCAAGATCTGGGGACTAGCGGTTACGAGCAGTACTTC	once	TRBD2	TRBV4-3	TRBJ2-7	16
CAWRGTPLATTVTQYF	TGTGCCTGGAGAGGAACCCCTCTAGCGACCACAGTCACGCAGTATTTT	-	-	TRBV30	TRBJ2-3	16
CASLVGGGRTGELFF	TGTGCAAGTCTCGTGGGCGGGGGGCGAACCGGGGAGCTGTTTTTT	once	-	TRBV12-2	TRBJ2-2	15
CASSHFTGTPYEQYF	TGCGCCAGCAGCCACTTTACAGGGACCCCCTACGAGCAGTACTTC	-	-	TRBV5-1	TRBJ2-7	15
CASSTDGGGASGRQGELFF	TGTGCCAGTAGTACCGATGGCGGGGGGGCTAGCGGCCGGCAGGGAGAGCTGTTTTTT	once	TRBD2	TRBV19	TRBJ2-2	19
CASSPPSSGRAQETQYF	TGTGCCAGCAGCCCTCCTTCAAGCGGGAGGGCACAAGAGACCCAGTACTTC	-	TRBD2	TRBV11-2	TRBJ2-5	17
CASSFRGANEAFF	TGTGCCAGCAGTTTCCGGGGGGCCAATGAAGCTTTCTTT	-	-	TRBV27	TRBJ1-1	13
CAISEGSGHMVAKNIQYF	TGTGCCATCAGTGAGGGCAGCGGGCATATGGTAGCCAAAAACATTCAGTACTTC	-	-	TRBV10-3	TRBJ2-4	18
CASSRDTASWGYTF	TGCGCCAGCAGCAGGGACACAGCCTCCTGGGGCTACACCTTC	-	-	TRBV5-1	TRBJ1-2	14
CSAEVTARPYEQYF	TGCAGCGCGGAAGTTACAGCAAGACCCTACGAGCAGTACTTC	-	-	TRBV29-1	TRBJ2-7	14
CASSTQGYEQYF	TGCGCCAGCAGCACCCAGGGCTACGAGCAGTACTTC	-	-	TRBV5-1	TRBJ2-7	12
CASSLAGGNQPQHF	TGTGCCAGCAGCTTGGCGGGGGGCAATCAGCCCCAGCATTTT	-	-	TRBV7-9	TRBJ1-5	14
CASARDSGSSQPQHF	TGTGCCAGCGCCAGGGACAGCGGGTCGTCTCAGCCCCAGCATTTT	-	TRBD1	TRBV2	TRBJ1-5	15
CASSNTPSGGTDTQYF	TGTGCCAGTAGTAACACCCCTAGCGGGGGCACAGATACGCAGTATTTT	-	TRBD2	TRBV19	TRBJ2-3	16
CASSYPFGEQYF	TGTGCCAGCAGTTACCCCTTCGGTGAGCAGTACTTC	-	-	TRBV6-5	TRBJ2-5	12
CASSQESSTTGYYEQFF	TGCGCCAGCAGCCAAGAATCTAGCACCACAGGGTACTATGAGCAGTTCTTC	-	-	TRBV4-3	TRBJ2-1	17
CASSLTYASGATGELFF	TGTGCCAGCAGCTTAACCTACGCTAGCGGAGCCACCGGGGAGCTGTTTTTT	-	TRBD2	TRBV7-8	TRBJ2-2	17
CATSRAAGAGDTQYF	TGTGCCACCAGCAGGGCGGCAGGGGCGGGAGATACGCAGTATTTT	-	-	TRBV15	TRBJ2-3	15
CASSLLAGETGELFF	TGTGCCAGCAGCTTACTAGCGGGAGAAACCGGGGAGCTGTTTTTT	-	TRBD2	TRBV6-5	TRBJ2-2	15
CASSVATGFGEQYF	TGTGCCAGCAGCGTAGCTACGGGGTTCGGCGAGCAGTACTTC	-	-	TRBV9	TRBJ2-7	14
CASSPGISYEQYF	TGTGCCAGCAGCCCAGGGATTTCCTACGAGCAGTACTTC	medium-sized	-	TRBV5-6	TRBJ2-7	13
CASSPGLAGPHYNEQFF	TGCGCCAGCAGCCCGGGACTAGCGGGCCCCCATTACAATGAGCAGTTCTTC	-	TRBD2	TRBV10-1	TRBJ2-1	17
CASSLGTDSNQPQHF	TGTGCCAGCAGCTTAGGGACAGATAGCAATCAGCCCCAGCATTTT	once	-	TRBV7-8	TRBJ1-5	15
CAWSVGSGFEQYF	TGTGCCTGGAGTGTAGGGTCGGGGTTCGAGCAGTACTTC	-	-	TRBV30	TRBJ2-7	13
CASSWDRLTGELFF	TGTGCCAGCAGTTGGGACAGGCTCACCGGGGAGCTGTTTTTT	-	TRBD1	TRBV27	TRBJ2-2	14
CASSYRTGGGYGYTF	TGTGCCAGCAGCTACCGGACGGGAGGCGGCTATGGCTACACCTTC	-	-	TRBV5-6	TRBJ1-2	15
CSSSLQAYEQYF	TGTTCCAGCAGCTTACAGGCCTACGAGCAGTACTTC	-	-	TRBV7-9	TRBJ2-7	12
CSVEDSGRGLNGYTF	TGCAGCGTTGAAGATAGTGGCAGGGGATTGAATGGCTACACCTTC	-	-	TRBV29-1	TRBJ1-2	15
CASSQDPGRDLYEQFF	TGCGCCAGCAGCCAAGATCCGGGAAGGGATTTATATGAGCAGTTCTTC	once	-	TRBV4-1	TRBJ2-1	16
CASSLGGGSSYEQYF	TGTGCCAGCAGCTTAGGTGGGGGGAGCTCCTACGAGCAGTACTTC	-	-	TRBV7-6	TRBJ2-7	15
CASTAGTGDYEQYF	TGTGCCAGCACCGCCGGGACAGGGGACTACGAGCAGTACTTC	-	TRBD1	TRBV13	TRBJ2-7	14
CASSPGSGEQYF	TGTGCCAGCAGTCCCGGGTCTGGCGAGCAGTACTTC	-	-	TRBV7-9	TRBJ2-7	12
CASSQDIQGGSYEQYF	TGCGCCAGCAGCCAAGATATCCAGGGGGGCTCCTACGAGCAGTACTTC	-	-	TRBV4-3	TRBJ2-7	16
CASKQGANTEAFF	TGTGCCAGTAAACAGGGGGCGAACACTGAAGCTTTCTTT	few	TRBD1	TRBV19	TRBJ1-1	13
CASSLGQGHYEQYF	TGTGCCAGCAGCCTGGGACAGGGCCACTACGAGCAGTACTTC	medium-sized	TRBD1	TRBV11-2	TRBJ2-7	14
CASGAGGDNEQFF	TGTGCTAGTGGGGCGGGGGGGGACAATGAGCAGTTCTTC	-	TRBD2	TRBV12-5	TRBJ2-1	13
CASSQDSGGGGTDTQYF	TGCGCCAGCAGCCAAGATTCGGGGGGGGGTGGCACAGATACGCAGTATTTT	-	TRBD2	TRBV4-1	TRBJ2-3	17
CASSVEVAPDYNEQFF	TGTGCCAGCAGCGTAGAGGTAGCGCCAGACTACAATGAGCAGTTCTTC	once	-	TRBV9	TRBJ2-1	16
CASSLDEVARSYGYTF	TGTGCCAGCAGCTTAGATGAGGTTGCCCGATCCTATGGCTACACCTTC	-	-	TRBV7-2	TRBJ1-2	16
CASSSDGGGGSYEQYF	TGTGCCAGCAGCTCCGACGGTGGGGGGGGCTCCTACGAGCAGTACTTC	-	TRBD2	TRBV11-2	TRBJ2-7	16
CASSHYSGITYEQYF	TGTGCCAGCAGCCATTACTCGGGGATTACCTACGAGCAGTACTTC	-	-	TRBV7-8	TRBJ2-7	15
CASSSVSGTEAFF	TGTGCCAGCAGCTCGGTTAGTGGCACTGAAGCTTTCTTT	once	-	TRBV11-2	TRBJ1-1	13
CATMGTAYNEQFF	TGTGCCACCATGGGCACCGCCTACAATGAGCAGTTCTTC	-	-	TRBV18	TRBJ2-1	13
CASSFLGGRVAKNIQYF	TGTGCCAGCAGTTTTCTCGGGGGGAGGGTAGCCAAAAACATTCAGTACTTC	-	TRBD2	TRBV27	TRBJ2-4	17
CASGTGGRSGYTF	TGTGCCAGCGGAACAGGGGGCCGGAGTGGCTACACCTTC	-	TRBD1	TRBV6-1	TRBJ1-2	13
CAWSVRAGDYQYF	TGTGCCTGGAGTGTACGGGCCGGGGACTACCAGTACTTC	-	TRBD2	TRBV30	TRBJ2-5	13
CASSGNSYEQYF	TGCGCCAGCAGTGGGAACAGCTACGAGCAGTACTTC	-	-	TRBV10-2	TRBJ2-7	12
CASSKSGPTAYRSSYNSPLHF	TGTGCCAGCAGCAAATCAGGTCCGACAGCGTATAGGAGCTCCTATAATTCACCCCTCCACTTT	once	-	TRBV21-1	TRBJ1-6	21
CASSLSRTSGYTDTQYF	TGTGCCAGCAGCTTAAGCCGTACTAGCGGTTACACAGATACGCAGTATTTT	-	TRBD2	TRBV7-2	TRBJ2-3	17
CASSVRGAGGTDTQYF	TGTGCCAGCAGCGTTCGGGGGGCCGGAGGCACAGATACGCAGTATTTT	-	-	TRBV9	TRBJ2-3	16